This T cell receptor (beta chain) was captured by sequencing in a study of CD4 and CD8 cells across lung adenocarcinoma regions. The CDR3 totals 15 residues. Germline assignment: CDR1 MNHNS and CDR2 SASEGT. One entry per CDR3 protein results from TCRdb running MiXCR on the PCR reads. Among approximately 14,000 distinct CDR3 sequences listed, approximately 40% were seen once. Notes on this clonotype: The junction and the germline gene differ at one end; a read error may be behind it.

The receptor comes from a male donor with lung adenocarcinoma. The CD4 and CD8 labels of this study may be unreliable. The sequenced sample was CD4+ T cells from the center of a lung tumor. The chain employs TRBV6-1 and TRBJ2-2; a weak D match, TRBD2 (5 bases). CDR3: CASGLQSGITGEQFF. Here the CDR3 DNA reads TGTGCCAGCGGCCTCCAGTCCGGGATCACCGGGGAGCAGTTTTTT.